Below, one TCR beta chain is given with its context. From blood CD8+ and CD4+ T cells, the TCR beta chain was sequenced. The data stem from a study of CD8 T cells in Susac syndrome. CDR1 and CDR2 (germline): DFQATT, SNEGSKA (reference sequence). V lost 1 base and J lost 2; bases outside the gene matches: 4. This CDR3 contains 14 residues. The RNA, roughly 0.45 to 1 ug, was put through reverse transcription using random hexamers. Using its own MiXCR run on the immunoSEQ multiplex PCR reads, TCRdb lists one record per CDR3 protein. The table shows about 180,000 distinct CDR3 sequences, with under 97% occurring only once.

This sequence was found in a human donor with multiple sclerosis. The material sequenced was CD4+ T cells from PBMCs. J is TRBJ2-5 and V is TRBV20-1; TRBD1 matches at 7 bases. In DNA form, the CDR3 reads TGCAGTGCTAGAGTCGACAGGGTACAAGAGACCCAGTACTTC. The encoded protein is CSARVDRVQETQYF.